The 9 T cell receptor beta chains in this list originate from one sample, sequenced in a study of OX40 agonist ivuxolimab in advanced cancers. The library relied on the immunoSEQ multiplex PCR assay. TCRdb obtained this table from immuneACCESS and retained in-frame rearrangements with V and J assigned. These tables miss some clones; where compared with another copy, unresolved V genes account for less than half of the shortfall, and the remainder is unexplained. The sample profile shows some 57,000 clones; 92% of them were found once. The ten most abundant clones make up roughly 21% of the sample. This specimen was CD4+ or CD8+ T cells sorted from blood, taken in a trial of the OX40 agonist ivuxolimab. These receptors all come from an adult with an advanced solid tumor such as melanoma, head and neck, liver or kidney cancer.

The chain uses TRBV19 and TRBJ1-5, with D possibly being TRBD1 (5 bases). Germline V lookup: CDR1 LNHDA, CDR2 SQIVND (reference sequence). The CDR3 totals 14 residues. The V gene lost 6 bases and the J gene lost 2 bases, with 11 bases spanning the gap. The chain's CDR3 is CASRSWGRNQPQHF. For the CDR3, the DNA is TGTGCCAGTAGGTCTTGGGGACGCAATCAGCCCCAGCATTTT.

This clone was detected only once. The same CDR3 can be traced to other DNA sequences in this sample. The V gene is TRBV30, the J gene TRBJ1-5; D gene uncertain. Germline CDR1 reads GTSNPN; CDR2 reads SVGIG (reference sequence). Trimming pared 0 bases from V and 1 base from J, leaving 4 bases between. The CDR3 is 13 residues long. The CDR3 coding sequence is TGTGCCTGGAGTGTGGGGAGCAATCAGCCCCAGCATTTT. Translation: CAWSVGSNQPQHF.

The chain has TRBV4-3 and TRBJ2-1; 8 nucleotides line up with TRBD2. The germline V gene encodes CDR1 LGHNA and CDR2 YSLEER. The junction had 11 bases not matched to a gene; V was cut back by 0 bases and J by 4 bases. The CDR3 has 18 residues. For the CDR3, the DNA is TGCGCCAGCAGCCAAGAGGGGGTAGCGGGGACGTCTTACAATGAGCAGTTCTTC. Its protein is CASSQEGVAGTSYNEQFF.

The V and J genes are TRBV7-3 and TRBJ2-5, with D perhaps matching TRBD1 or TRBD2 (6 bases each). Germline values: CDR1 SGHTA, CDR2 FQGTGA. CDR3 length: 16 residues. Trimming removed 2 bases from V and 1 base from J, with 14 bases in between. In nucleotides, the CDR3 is TGTGCCAGCAGCTTAGGGGTTAAGGGGGGCCAAGAGACCCAGTACTTC. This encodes CASSLGVKGGQETQYF.

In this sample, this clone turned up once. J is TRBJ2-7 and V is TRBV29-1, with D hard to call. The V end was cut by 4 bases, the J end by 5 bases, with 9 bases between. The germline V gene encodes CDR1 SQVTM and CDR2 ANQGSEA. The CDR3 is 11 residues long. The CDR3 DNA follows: TGCAGCGTTGGAAGGGATCACGAGCAGTACTTC. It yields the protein CSVGRDHEQYF.

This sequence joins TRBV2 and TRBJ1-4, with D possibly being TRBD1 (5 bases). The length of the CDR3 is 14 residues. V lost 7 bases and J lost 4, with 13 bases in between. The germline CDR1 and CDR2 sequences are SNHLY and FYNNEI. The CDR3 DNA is TGTGCCAGCAAGAACAGGAGGGATAATGAAAAACTGTTTTTT. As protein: CASKNRRDNEKLFF. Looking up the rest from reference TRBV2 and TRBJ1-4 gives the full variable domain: EPEVTQTPSHQVTQMGQEVILRCVPISNHLYFYWYRQILGQKVEFLVSFYNNEISEKSEIFDDQFSVERPDGSNFTLKIRSTKLEDSAMYFCASKNRRDNEKLFFGSGTQLSVL.

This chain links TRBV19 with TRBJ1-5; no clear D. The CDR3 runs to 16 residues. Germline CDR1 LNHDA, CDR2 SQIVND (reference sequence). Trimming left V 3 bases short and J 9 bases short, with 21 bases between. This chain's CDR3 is CASSIFVVGPGWPQHF. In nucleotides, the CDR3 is TGTGCCAGTAGTATTTTCGTGGTAGGGCCGGGATGGCCCCAGCATTTT.

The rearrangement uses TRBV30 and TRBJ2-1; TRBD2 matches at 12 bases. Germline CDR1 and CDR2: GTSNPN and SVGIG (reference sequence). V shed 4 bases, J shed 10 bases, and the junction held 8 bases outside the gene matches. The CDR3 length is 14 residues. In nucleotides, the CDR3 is TGTGCCTGGACCGCACTAGCGGGAGGTGAAGAGCAGTTCTTC. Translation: CAWTALAGGEEQFF.

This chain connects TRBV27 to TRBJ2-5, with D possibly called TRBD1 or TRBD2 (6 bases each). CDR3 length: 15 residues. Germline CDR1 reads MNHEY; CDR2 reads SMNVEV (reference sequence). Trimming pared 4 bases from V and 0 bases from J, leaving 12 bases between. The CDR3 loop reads CASSSTGAYQETQYF. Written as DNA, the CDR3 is TGTGCCAGCAGTTCCACGGGGGCCTACCAAGAGACCCAGTACTTC.